This entry lists 20 T cell receptor beta chains sequenced from one sample in a study of beta chain features in type 1 diabetes. Reverse transcription of all isolated RNA meant that expressed TCRB transcripts were sequenced. The protocol was immunoSEQ multiplex PCR, while the TCRdb copy is restricted to in-frame clones and leaves out a portion. The sample lists under 450,000 clones, roughly 14% occurring once. The material sequenced was naive CD4+ T cells from blood. The receptors stem from a man aged 25 to 40 in good health.

In its sample, this clone was seen a few times. The chain joins TRBV7-6 to TRBJ2-4; D remains unclear. V was cut by 7 bases and J by 3 bases, with 13 bases left in between. The CDR3 is made up of 14 amino acids. Germline V gives CDR1 SGHVS, CDR2 FNYEAQ. The CDR3 protein is CASIPLGNKNIQYF. The CDR3 DNA reads as TGTGCCAGCATCCCCCTAGGCAACAAAAACATTCAGTACTTC.

V usage is TRBV7-8 and J usage is TRBJ1-5; no clear D gene. V dropped 2 bases and J dropped 0 bases, with 14 bases sitting between them. The CDR3 is made up of 17 amino acids. CDR1 and CDR2 from the germline V gene are SGHVS and FQNEAQ. As DNA, the CDR3 is TGTGCCAGCAGCTTAACAGCCCCTACATATAGCAATCAGCCCCAGCATTTT. The encoded protein is CASSLTAPTYSNQPQHF. Combining the CDR3 with reference TRBV7-8 and TRBJ1-5 gives the whole variable domain GAGVSQSPRYKVAKRGQDVALRCDPISGHVSLFWYQQALGQGPEFLTYFQNEAQLDKSGLPSDRFFAERPEGSVSTLKIQRTQQEDSAVYLCASSLTAPTYSNQPQHFGDGTRLSIL.

This chain links TRBV19 with TRBJ2-1; D ambiguous. Trimming pared 6 bases from V and 10 bases from J, leaving 16 bases between. CDR3 length: 13 amino acids. The germline V gene has CDR1 LNHDA and CDR2 SQIVND (reference sequence). The CDR3 spells CASSTTTLGEQFF. In DNA form, the CDR3 reads TGTGCCAGTAGCACGACCACCTTAGGGGAGCAGTTCTTC.

There are a few counts of this clone. V gene TRBV5-1 combines with J gene TRBJ2-3; TRBD2 aligns across 8 bases. The CDR3 has 15 residues. Germline assignment: CDR1 SGHRS and CDR2 YFSETQ. V dropped 0 bases and J dropped 10; count of bases not matched to a gene: 10. The CDR3 reads CASSLAVVSGMAQYF. In DNA, the CDR3 is TGCGCCAGCAGCTTGGCCGTCGTTAGCGGGATGGCGCAGTATTTT.

This clone was seen more than once but under ten times. This chain links TRBV7-8 with TRBJ2-5; weak D call: TRBD2 (5 bases). The CDR3 length is 15 residues. Looked up from germline, CDR1 is SGHVS and CDR2 is FQNEAQ. Trimming cost V 5 bases and J 3 bases, with 16 bases left between them. CDR3 amino acids: CASSLMGRVKETQYF. DNA of the CDR3: TGTGCCAGCAGCCTAATGGGGAGAGTAAAAGAGACCCAGTACTTC.

This clone was seen more than once but under ten times. The chain combines TRBV7-9 with TRBJ1-1, with TRBD1 matching 8 bases. J was trimmed by 2 bases and V by 7 bases; bases with no gene match: 3. CDR3 size: 13 residues. Germline CDR1 reads SEHNR; CDR2 reads FQNEAQ (reference sequence). CDR3 in amino acids: CASTQGVNTEAFF. The CDR3, as DNA: TGTGCCAGCACACAGGGGGTTAACACTGAAGCTTTCTTT.

This clone was seen only once. CDR3 DNA: TGTGCCAGCAGCTTTGGACAGATTCTAAATGAGCAGTTCTTC. It is translated as CASSFGQILNEQFF. The J gene is TRBJ2-1, the V gene TRBV5-4; the D gene is possibly TRBD1 (6 bases). Germline CDR1 SGHNT, CDR2 YYREEE (reference sequence). The ends were cut back, 2 bases at V and 7 bases at J, with 13 bases in the middle. This CDR3 spans 14 amino acids.

The chain links TRBV7-6 to TRBJ2-3, with TRBD2 matching 11 bases. This CDR3 contains 15 residues. Trimming removed 5 bases from V and 5 bases from J; junction bases left unmatched: 6. Germline V gene sequence: CDR1 SGHVS, CDR2 FNYEAQ. For the CDR3, the DNA is TGTGCCAGCAGCATACTAGCGGGGGTTGTAGATACGCAGTATTTT. Translating gives CASSILAGVVDTQYF.

This clone was found a few times. This chain joins TRBV5-1 and TRBJ1-1; no definite D call. The CDR3 is made up of 14 amino acids. Germline assignment: CDR1 SGHRS and CDR2 YFSETQ. The V end was cut by 0 bases, the J end by 1 base, with 7 bases between. The CDR3 is CASSLGEKNTEAFF. The DNA for the CDR3 is TGCGCCAGCAGCTTGGGGGAGAAGAACACTGAAGCTTTCTTT.

The chain links TRBV5-4 to TRBJ2-3, with 8 bases lining up with TRBD2. This CDR3 is 16 amino acids long. After removal of 0 bases from V and 4 bases from J, the junction contained 7 bases not matched to a gene. Per germline, CDR1 SGHNT and CDR2 YYREEE (reference sequence). CDR3 in amino acids: CASSLGGGRLADTQYF. CDR3 nucleotide sequence: TGTGCCAGCAGCTTGGGTGGCGGGAGGCTTGCAGATACGCAGTATTTT.

The chain is built from TRBV5-1 and TRBJ2-7, with 10 positions matching TRBD1. V lost 2 bases and J lost 4; bases outside the gene matches: 3. This CDR3 has 14 residues. Germline V gene sequence: CDR1 SGHRS, CDR2 YFSETQ. The CDR3 sequence is CASSFDRGPYEQYF. For the CDR3, the DNA is TGCGCCAGCAGCTTCGACAGGGGGCCGTACGAGCAGTACTTC.

This clone was seen a few times. The V and J genes are TRBV7-9 and TRBJ2-1; 10 nucleotides agree with TRBD1. Germline-derived CDR1 and CDR2 are SEHNR and FQNEAQ (reference sequence). V lost 5 bases to trimming and J lost 4 bases; unmatched junction nucleotides: 5. The CDR3 extends over 15 amino acids. The CDR3 sequence: CASSLGQGLYNEQFF. The CDR3 nucleotides are TGTGCCAGCAGCCTGGGACAGGGGTTATACAATGAGCAGTTCTTC.

A few counts support this clone. The rearrangement links TRBV5-4 to TRBJ2-2, with unresolved D. Per the germline V gene, CDR1 is SGHNT and CDR2 is YYREEE (reference sequence). V was cut by 0 bases and J by 7 bases, with 7 bases left in between. This CDR3 comprises 13 residues. CDR3 amino acids: CASSLEVVGELFF. In DNA form, the CDR3 reads TGTGCCAGCAGCTTGGAGGTAGTCGGGGAGCTGTTTTTT.

This clone has a handful of counts. This chain uses TRBV11-2 with TRBJ1-1, with D possibly being TRBD1 (5 bases). The V end lost 4 bases, the J end lost 4 bases, and 13 bases lay between the germline ends. Germline CDR1 reads SGHAT; CDR2 reads FQNNGV. The CDR3 extends over 14 amino acids. The chain's CDR3 is CASSSGTGFTEAFF. In nucleotides, the CDR3 is TGTGCCAGCAGCTCAGGAACAGGATTCACTGAAGCTTTCTTT. Full variable domain (outside the CDR3, taken from reference TRBV11-2 and TRBJ1-1): EAGVAQSPRYKIIEKRQSVAFWCNPISGHATLYWYQQILGQGPKLLIQFQNNGVVDDSQLPKDRFSAERLKGVDSTLKIQPAKLEDSAVYLCASSSGTGFTEAFFGQGTRLTVV.

V is TRBV9 and J is TRBJ2-2, with D possibly TRBD2 on 6 matching bases. V was trimmed by 2 bases and J by 8 bases, leaving 16 bases between them. The CDR3 has 15 residues. Germline V gene lookup returns CDR1 SGDLS and CDR2 YYNGEE. The CDR3 loop reads CASSVEAVGTGELFF. The CDR3 DNA reads TGTGCCAGCAGCGTGGAAGCGGTAGGGACTGGGGAGCTGTTTTTT.

On this clone itself: Other DNA sequences in this sample translate to the same CDR3. The rearrangement links TRBV4-2 to TRBJ2-1; 9 nucleotides agree with TRBD2. The CDR3 is 16 residues long. Losses at the gene ends were 0 bases for V and 4 bases for J; bases not matched to a gene: 4. Germline V gene lookup returns CDR1 LGHNA and CDR2 YNFKEQ. The CDR3 protein is CASSQEGLAGYNEQFF. The DNA of the CDR3 is TGTGCCAGCAGCCAAGAGGGCCTAGCGGGGTACAATGAGCAGTTCTTC.

The chain has TRBV5-1 and TRBJ1-5; 8 bases fit TRBD1. V gave up 4 bases and J gave up 4 bases; unmatched junction bases: 4. CDR3 size: 14 residues. Germline CDR1 and CDR2: SGHRS and YFSETQ. The CDR3 DNA sequence: TGCGCCAGCAGCGAGGGACAGGTAAATCAGCCCCAGCATTTT. Translating gives CASSEGQVNQPQHF.

The genes are TRBV4-3 and TRBJ2-3; D is ambiguous. Germline CDR1 and CDR2: LGHNA and YSLEER. Trimming took 1 base from V and 6 from J, leaving 11 bases between them. This CDR3 is built from 14 residues. The CDR3 coding sequence is TGCGCCAGCAGCCAAGGGACGGCGAGGGATACGCAGTATTTT. Translating it yields CASSQGTARDTQYF.

The rearrangement links TRBV7-2 to TRBJ2-3; no clear D. CDR1 and CDR2 (germline): SGHTA, FQGNSA. Trimming took off 7 bases at V and 5 bases at J, with 7 bases between the two ends. This CDR3 contains 11 residues. In DNA, the CDR3 is TGTGCCAGCAATCAAGGAGATACGCAGTATTTT. Residues: CASNQGDTQYF.

The chain joins TRBV7-2 to TRBJ2-1; 7 bases map to TRBD2. With 5 bases clipped from V and 6 bases from J, the junction kept 4 bases outside the gene matches. The CDR3 length is 13 residues. Germline loops: CDR1 SGHTA, CDR2 FQGNSA. The DNA for the CDR3 is TGTGCCAGCAGCAGCGGGACTCCCAATGAGCAGTTCTTC. It yields the protein CASSSGTPNEQFF.